These T cell receptor beta chains were read from a single sample in a study of cytomegalovirus exposure and HLA in healthy donors. TCRdb's table, derived via immunoSEQ multiplex PCR, lists solely in-frame clones and lacks some. The sample holds under 95,000 clones, more than 60% seen once. Sample: PBMCs. The receptors were gathered from a boy aged 5 to 17 in good health and CMV-seronegative. Each CDR3 is given with its conserved first and last residue. Fields, in order: J gene, D gene, V gene, clone size, CDR3 protein, CDR3 DNA. The D gene is left open where the match is weak. The size of a clone is reported for some rows only, either as once, few or many, or as a class for expanded clones.

J gene: TRBJ2-1
D gene: TRBD2
V gene: TRBV7-2
clone size: -
CDR3 protein: CASSFPSGRAGNEQFF
CDR3 DNA: TGTGCCAGCAGCTTCCCGAGCGGGAGGGCCGGAAATGAGCAGTTCTTC

J gene: TRBJ2-6
D gene: TRBD1
V gene: TRBV5-1
clone size: -
CDR3 protein: CASSPGQGRGANVLTF
CDR3 DNA: TGCGCCAGCAGCCCGGGACAGGGGAGAGGGGCCAACGTCCTGACTTTC

J gene: TRBJ2-2
D gene: -
V gene: TRBV9
clone size: -
CDR3 protein: CASSANQGGTGELFF
CDR3 DNA: TGTGCCAGCAGCGCTAATCAGGGAGGCACCGGGGAGCTGTTTTTT

J gene: TRBJ2-7
D gene: -
V gene: TRBV14
clone size: -
CDR3 protein: CASSHRRGAYEQYF
CDR3 DNA: TGTGCCAGCAGCCACCGGAGGGGCGCCTACGAGCAGTACTTC

J gene: TRBJ2-7
D gene: -
V gene: TRBV29-1
clone size: -
CDR3 protein: CSARDMAYEQYF
CDR3 DNA: TGCAGCGCCCGGGACATGGCCTACGAGCAGTACTTC

J gene: TRBJ2-7
D gene: -
V gene: TRBV6-5
clone size: -
CDR3 protein: CASSYSGSTTYEQYF
CDR3 DNA: TGTGCCAGCAGTTACTCGGGCAGTACCACCTACGAGCAGTACTTC

J gene: TRBJ2-3
D gene: -
V gene: TRBV5-1
clone size: -
CDR3 protein: CASFREGGPDTQYF
CDR3 DNA: TGCGCCAGCTTTAGAGAGGGAGGACCAGATACGCAGTATTTT

J gene: TRBJ1-1
D gene: TRBD1
V gene: TRBV5-5
clone size: -
CDR3 protein: CASSWDRDFPEAFF
CDR3 DNA: TGTGCCAGCAGCTGGGACAGGGACTTCCCTGAAGCTTTCTTT

J gene: TRBJ1-2
D gene: -
V gene: TRBV4-1
clone size: -
CDR3 protein: CASSQDVGVGYGYTF
CDR3 DNA: TGCGCCAGCAGCCAAGATGTAGGGGTTGGCTATGGCTACACCTTC

J gene: TRBJ2-1
D gene: TRBD2
V gene: TRBV5-1
clone size: once
CDR3 protein: CASSLKRGAYNEQFF
CDR3 DNA: TGCGCCAGCAGCCTGAAGCGGGGGGCCTACAATGAGCAGTTCTTC

J gene: TRBJ2-7
D gene: -
V gene: TRBV5-1
clone size: -
CDR3 protein: CASSRVRSEQYF
CDR3 DNA: TGCGCCAGCAGTCGAGTCAGGTCCGAGCAGTACTTC

J gene: TRBJ2-7
D gene: TRBD1
V gene: TRBV5-4
clone size: once
CDR3 protein: CASSWTGGNEQYF
CDR3 DNA: TGTGCCAGCAGCTGGACAGGGGGGAACGAGCAGTACTTC

J gene: TRBJ2-4
D gene: TRBD1
V gene: TRBV5-4
clone size: -
CDR3 protein: CASSLPGGRNIQYF
CDR3 DNA: TGTGCCAGCAGCTTGCCAGGGGGCCGGAACATTCAGTACTTC

J gene: TRBJ1-1
D gene: TRBD1
V gene: TRBV5-4
clone size: -
CDR3 protein: CASSNRGPAEAFF
CDR3 DNA: TGTGCCAGCAGCAACAGGGGGCCGGCTGAAGCTTTCTTT

J gene: TRBJ2-7
D gene: TRBD2
V gene: TRBV29-1
clone size: -
CDR3 protein: CSVAPPSGALYEQYF
CDR3 DNA: TGCAGCGTTGCCCCCCCCAGCGGGGCACTCTACGAGCAGTACTTC

J gene: TRBJ2-7
D gene: -
V gene: TRBV7-8
clone size: -
CDR3 protein: CASSLEFQGTYEQYF
CDR3 DNA: TGTGCCAGCAGCTTAGAATTTCAGGGGACCTACGAGCAGTACTTC

J gene: TRBJ1-3
D gene: TRBD1
V gene: TRBV10-2
clone size: few
CDR3 protein: CASILKGDRGSGNTIYF
CDR3 DNA: TGCGCCAGCATCCTAAAGGGGGACAGGGGCTCTGGAAACACCATATATTTT

J gene: TRBJ1-5
D gene: -
V gene: TRBV28
clone size: -
CDR3 protein: CASSRTVTGNYNQPQHF
CDR3 DNA: TGTGCCAGCAGCCGGACCGTGACGGGAAATTACAATCAGCCCCAGCATTTT

J gene: TRBJ2-2
D gene: -
V gene: TRBV7-8
clone size: few
CDR3 protein: CASSLALQGGTGELFF
CDR3 DNA: TGTGCCAGCAGCTTAGCGCTGCAGGGTGGCACCGGGGAGCTGTTTTTT

J gene: TRBJ1-1
D gene: -
V gene: TRBV6-6
clone size: once
CDR3 protein: CASSYAGRENTEAFF
CDR3 DNA: TGTGCCAGCAGTTACGCGGGGCGGGAGAACACTGAAGCTTTCTTT

J gene: TRBJ2-7
D gene: -
V gene: TRBV4-1
clone size: -
CDR3 protein: CASSQPSASSSKTYEQYF
CDR3 DNA: TGCGCCAGCAGCCAACCCTCTGCGAGCTCGAGTAAAACCTACGAGCAGTACTTC

J gene: TRBJ2-7
D gene: -
V gene: TRBV6-5
clone size: few
CDR3 protein: CASRIRGEAEQYF
CDR3 DNA: TGTGCCAGCCGAATTAGAGGGGAGGCCGAGCAGTACTTC

J gene: TRBJ2-7
D gene: TRBD1
V gene: TRBV7-9
clone size: few
CDR3 protein: CASSGTATYEQYF
CDR3 DNA: TGTGCCAGCAGCGGGACAGCTACCTACGAGCAGTACTTC

J gene: TRBJ2-1
D gene: -
V gene: TRBV28
clone size: -
CDR3 protein: CASSSNRNEQFF
CDR3 DNA: TGTGCCAGCAGTTCCAACAGGAATGAGCAGTTCTTC

J gene: TRBJ1-1
D gene: -
V gene: TRBV4-1
clone size: -
CDR3 protein: CASSQGGVSTEAFF
CDR3 DNA: TGCGCCAGCAGCCAGGGAGGGGTAAGCACTGAAGCTTTCTTT

J gene: TRBJ1-1
D gene: -
V gene: TRBV30
clone size: few
CDR3 protein: CAGGTMNTEAFF
CDR3 DNA: TGTGCTGGAGGGACTATGAACACTGAAGCTTTCTTT

J gene: TRBJ2-7
D gene: -
V gene: TRBV29-1
clone size: -
CDR3 protein: CSVEDRGYEQYF
CDR3 DNA: TGCAGCGTTGAAGACAGGGGCTACGAGCAGTACTTC

J gene: TRBJ2-7
D gene: TRBD2
V gene: TRBV6-5
clone size: few
CDR3 protein: CASSYSTSGIYEQYF
CDR3 DNA: TGTGCCAGCAGTTACTCGACTAGCGGGATATACGAGCAGTACTTC

J gene: TRBJ1-4
D gene: -
V gene: TRBV4-3
clone size: -
CDR3 protein: CASSQERIEGEKLFF
CDR3 DNA: TGCGCCAGCAGCCAAGAACGAATAGAGGGAGAAAAACTGTTTTTT

J gene: TRBJ1-4
D gene: -
V gene: TRBV7-2
clone size: -
CDR3 protein: CASSLSPTNEKLFF
CDR3 DNA: TGTGCCAGCAGCTTATCCCCTACTAATGAAAAACTGTTTTTT

J gene: TRBJ1-4
D gene: -
V gene: TRBV27
clone size: -
CDR3 protein: CASSPSNEKLFF
CDR3 DNA: TGTGCCAGCAGTCCCTCTAATGAAAAACTGTTTTTT

J gene: TRBJ2-7
D gene: TRBD2
V gene: TRBV4-1
clone size: -
CDR3 protein: CASSQTSGRTEQYF
CDR3 DNA: TGCGCCAGCAGCCAAACTAGCGGGAGGACCGAGCAGTACTTC

J gene: TRBJ2-1
D gene: TRBD2
V gene: TRBV5-1
clone size: -
CDR3 protein: CASNSGRVNEQFF
CDR3 DNA: TGCGCCAGCAACAGCGGGAGGGTAAATGAGCAGTTCTTC

J gene: TRBJ1-2
D gene: TRBD1
V gene: TRBV4-3
clone size: once
CDR3 protein: CASSQDRAGGGYTF
CDR3 DNA: TGCGCCAGCAGCCAAGATAGGGCAGGGGGTGGCTACACCTTC

J gene: TRBJ2-7
D gene: -
V gene: TRBV10-2
clone size: few
CDR3 protein: CASSSGPRNFEQYF
CDR3 DNA: TGCGCCAGCAGCTCAGGGCCGAGAAATTTCGAGCAGTACTTC

J gene: TRBJ1-1
D gene: TRBD1
V gene: TRBV28
clone size: -
CDR3 protein: CASSTTGTTEAFF
CDR3 DNA: TGTGCCAGCAGTACGACAGGGACCACTGAAGCTTTCTTT

J gene: TRBJ1-2
D gene: -
V gene: TRBV7-9
clone size: -
CDR3 protein: CASSLAEGEPSYGYTF
CDR3 DNA: TGTGCCAGCAGCTTAGCTGAGGGAGAACCCTCCTATGGCTACACCTTC

J gene: TRBJ1-2
D gene: TRBD1
V gene: TRBV6-5
clone size: -
CDR3 protein: CASRSTGGYGYTF
CDR3 DNA: TGTGCCAGCAGGTCTACAGGGGGCTATGGCTACACCTTC

J gene: TRBJ1-6
D gene: TRBD1
V gene: TRBV10-2
clone size: -
CDR3 protein: CASSESNRGESPLHF
CDR3 DNA: TGCGCCAGCAGTGAGTCGAACAGGGGAGAATCACCCCTCCACTTT

J gene: TRBJ1-1
D gene: TRBD1
V gene: TRBV7-2
clone size: once
CDR3 protein: CASSSGTGVPLAAFF
CDR3 DNA: TGTGCCAGCAGCTCCGGGACAGGGGTTCCCTTGGCAGCTTTCTTT

J gene: TRBJ2-1
D gene: TRBD2
V gene: TRBV6-5
clone size: few
CDR3 protein: CASTRTSSNEQFF
CDR3 DNA: TGTGCCAGCACCAGGACTAGCTCGAATGAGCAGTTCTTC

J gene: TRBJ1-1
D gene: TRBD1
V gene: TRBV4-1
clone size: -
CDR3 protein: CASSHPGQKNTEAFF
CDR3 DNA: TGCGCCAGCAGCCATCCGGGACAGAAGAACACTGAAGCTTTCTTT

J gene: TRBJ1-5
D gene: TRBD1
V gene: TRBV18
clone size: -
CDR3 protein: CASSFGQGGQPQHF
CDR3 DNA: TGTGCCAGCTCGTTCGGACAGGGAGGTCAGCCCCAGCATTTT

J gene: TRBJ1-4
D gene: TRBD1
V gene: TRBV7-2
clone size: few
CDR3 protein: CASSFDRGANEKLFF
CDR3 DNA: TGTGCCAGCAGCTTCGACAGGGGTGCCAATGAAAAACTGTTTTTT

J gene: TRBJ1-5
D gene: -
V gene: TRBV4-3
clone size: -
CDR3 protein: CASSQEARYNQPQHF
CDR3 DNA: TGCGCCAGCAGCCAAGAAGCCCGTTACAATCAGCCCCAGCATTTT

J gene: TRBJ2-7
D gene: -
V gene: TRBV30
clone size: -
CDR3 protein: CAWSTVSSYEQYF
CDR3 DNA: TGTGCCTGGAGCACAGTCAGCTCCTACGAGCAGTACTTC

J gene: TRBJ1-1
D gene: -
V gene: TRBV13
clone size: few
CDR3 protein: CASSLGISNTEAFF
CDR3 DNA: TGTGCCAGCAGCTTAGGAATCTCCAACACTGAAGCTTTCTTT

J gene: TRBJ1-6
D gene: TRBD1
V gene: TRBV4-1
clone size: -
CDR3 protein: CASSQDGDRGRSVNSPLHF
CDR3 DNA: TGCGCCAGCAGCCAAGATGGGGACAGGGGACGATCAGTTAATTCACCCCTCCACTTT

J gene: TRBJ2-7
D gene: -
V gene: TRBV29-1
clone size: few
CDR3 protein: CSVVTGSYEQYF
CDR3 DNA: TGCAGCGTTGTAACAGGATCCTACGAGCAGTACTTC

J gene: TRBJ1-2
D gene: TRBD1
V gene: TRBV30
clone size: few
CDR3 protein: CAWRTGRNYGYTF
CDR3 DNA: TGTGCCTGGAGGACAGGGAGGAACTATGGCTACACCTTC

J gene: TRBJ1-2
D gene: -
V gene: TRBV29-1
clone size: -
CDR3 protein: CSAKGNYGYTF
CDR3 DNA: TGCAGCGCGAAGGGGAACTATGGCTACACCTTC

J gene: TRBJ1-5
D gene: -
V gene: TRBV7-9
clone size: -
CDR3 protein: CASSLQRGQPQHF
CDR3 DNA: TGTGCCAGCAGCTTACAACGGGGTCAGCCCCAGCATTTT